The 14 T cell receptor beta chains reported below all come from one sample, sequenced in a study of control samples from healthy donors and cancer patients. Repertoires were generated with immunoSEQ multiplex PCR, while TCRdb's copy carries only in-frame clones and drops some. The table has roughly 80,000 clones, roughly 90% seen once; the top ten hold 1.5% to 2%. The sequencing sample was made of PBMCs. These receptors were taken from an older woman with head and neck cancer.

The chain combines TRBV29-1 with TRBJ2-7, with 8 bases fitting TRBD1. The ends lost 6 bases at V and 2 bases at J; junction bases unmatched: 6. The CDR3 has 13 residues. Germline-derived CDR1 and CDR2 are SQVTM and ANQGSEA. CDR3 loop: CSVAGTGAYEQYF. The CDR3 DNA follows: TGCAGCGTAGCCGGGACAGGAGCCTACGAGCAGTACTTC.

This chain links TRBV29-1 with TRBJ1-2; D may be TRBD1 (6 bases). The V gene's germline CDR1 is SQVTM and CDR2 ANQGSEA. CDR3 length equals 15 residues. Trimming removed 8 bases from V and 2 bases from J, with 21 bases in between. CDR3 nucleotide sequence: TGCAGCAGCCAAACCACGGACAGCGGAAACTATGGCTACACCTTC. Translated, it gives CSSQTTDSGNYGYTF. Full variable domain (remainder filled in from reference TRBV29-1 and TRBJ1-2): SAVISQKPSRDICQRGTSLTIQCQVDSQVTMMFWYRQQPGQSLTLIATANQGSEATYESGFVIDKFPISRPNLTFSTLTVSNMSPEDSSIYLCSSQTTDSGNYGYTFGSGTRLTVV.

This clone was observed a few times. The V and J genes are TRBV19 and TRBJ2-7; D unclear. Trimming left V 1 base short and J 3 bases short, with 19 bases between. The CDR3 spans 17 residues. CDR1 is LNHDA, CDR2 SQIVND, per germline (reference sequence). CDR3 nucleotides: TGTGCCAGTAGTATAGGCGGAACCGCCTTAGTGGGCTACGAGCAGTACTTC. Its protein is CASSIGGTALVGYEQYF.

V gene TRBV25-1 combines with J gene TRBJ2-7; no clear D. The CDR3 is made up of 16 amino acids. Trimming removed 8 bases at V and 1 base at J, with 21 bases between. CDR1 and CDR2 (germline): MGHDK, SYGVNS. This CDR3 reads CASRIPYRTVSYEQYF. DNA for the CDR3: TGTGCCAGCCGTATCCCCTATCGGACGGTTTCCTACGAGCAGTACTTC.

DNA of the CDR3: TGTGCCAGCAGTTATGAGGGACAGATAAATGAGCAGTTCTTC. This gives the protein CASSYEGQINEQFF. The chain is built from TRBV6-5 and TRBJ2-1; TRBD1 aligns across 7 bases. With 3 bases clipped from V and 7 bases from J, the junction kept 6 bases outside the gene matches. Germline CDR1 and CDR2: MNHEY and SVGAGI. This CDR3 contains 14 residues.

The CDR3 loop reads CASSEGVGRTNTEAFF. The DNA of the CDR3 is TGTGCCAGCAGTGAAGGCGTGGGACGGACGAACACTGAAGCTTTCTTT. This chain joins TRBV2 and TRBJ1-1, with TRBD1 as a possible D gene (5 bases). This CDR3 is built from 16 residues. V dropped 1 base and J dropped 1 base, with 13 bases sitting between them. Germline V lookup: CDR1 SNHLY, CDR2 FYNNEI.

In its sample, this clone was seen a few times. The V and J genes are TRBV7-8 and TRBJ2-5; TRBD1 aligns across 7 bases. Germline trimming cut 7 bases from V and 4 bases from J; bases unmatched to any gene: 6. CDR1 is SGHVS and CDR2 is FQNEAQ in the germline V gene. This CDR3 region has 13 residues. The CDR3 DNA is TGTGCCAGCAAAATTCGGACAGGAGAGACCCAGTACTTC. This encodes CASKIRTGETQYF.

A single count supports this clone. The chain links TRBV6-5 to TRBJ2-5, with no clear D. Trimming shortened V by 5 bases and J by 1 base, and 8 bases separated the two germline ends. The CDR3 length is 13 residues. Germline CDR1 MNHEY, CDR2 SVGAGI. The CDR3 DNA reads TGTGCCAGCAGTAAAAGGATCCAAGAGACCCAGTACTTC. This translates into CASSKRIQETQYF.

In its sample, this clone was seen once. DNA for the CDR3: TGTGCCAGTAGTTCGGTAGCAGGGGGCTGGAATGAGCAGTTCTTC. It is translated as CASSSVAGGWNEQFF. The V call is TRBV19, the J call TRBJ2-1, with 8 bases that match TRBD1. Germline CDR1 reads LNHDA; CDR2 reads SQIVND (reference sequence). V lost 5 bases and J lost 7; bases outside the gene matches: 10. The CDR3 contains 15 residues.

The chain joins TRBV11-3 to TRBJ2-3; D possibly uses TRBD1 or TRBD2 (6 bases each). In germline, CDR1 is SGHNT, CDR2 YENEEA. The CDR3 consists of 16 residues. V lost 5 bases, J lost 2 bases, and 17 bases lay in between. CDR3 protein: CASSRDGGGYTDTQYF. The CDR3 nucleotides read TGTGCCAGCAGCCGGGACGGAGGGGGTTACACAGATACGCAGTATTTT. The whole variable domain, remainder taken from reference TRBV11-3 and TRBJ2-3, is EAGVVQSPRYKIIEKKQPVAFWCNPISGHNTLYWYLQNLGQGPELLIRYENEEAVDDSQLPKDRFSAERLKGVDSTLKIQPAELGDSAVYLCASSRDGGGYTDTQYFGPGTRLTVL.

V usage is TRBV5-1 and J usage is TRBJ2-7, with TRBD2 matching 7 bases. The CDR3 sequence is 14 residues long. Germline CDR1 SGHRS, CDR2 YFSETQ. The V and J ends lost 4 bases and 2 bases, in that order; junction bases with no gene match: 6. CDR3 sequence: CASSHGLGTYEQYF. The CDR3 bases are TGCGCCAGCAGCCACGGACTAGGAACCTACGAGCAGTACTTC.

J is TRBJ1-4 and V is TRBV30; D perhaps matches TRBD1 (6 bases). This CDR3 contains 13 residues. In germline, CDR1 is GTSNPN, CDR2 SVGIG (reference sequence). V gave up 8 bases and J gave up 2 bases, with 12 bases separating them. The CDR3 is CAGRRGTNEKLFF. The CDR3, as DNA: TGTGCCGGCAGAAGGGGGACTAATGAAAAACTGTTTTTT.

This clone appeared a single time. The chain recombines TRBV5-4 with TRBJ2-3, with TRBD2 matching 16 bases. Germline V gives CDR1 SGHNT, CDR2 YYREEE (reference sequence). The CDR3 length is 18 residues. V shed 4 bases and J 0 bases; nucleotides not matched to a gene: 5. This CDR3 reads CASSTGTSGRASTDTQYF. CDR3 DNA: TGTGCCAGCAGCACCGGGACTAGCGGGAGGGCCAGCACAGATACGCAGTATTTT.

The chain combines TRBV10-3 with TRBJ1-1; D uncertain. Germline V gene data show CDR1 as ENHRY and CDR2 as SYGVKD. The length of the CDR3 is 15 residues. V was pared by 2 bases and J by 3 bases, with 13 bases between. CDR3 protein: CAISERPTGDTEAFF. The DNA of the CDR3 is TGTGCCATCAGTGAGCGCCCCACTGGGGACACTGAAGCTTTCTTT.